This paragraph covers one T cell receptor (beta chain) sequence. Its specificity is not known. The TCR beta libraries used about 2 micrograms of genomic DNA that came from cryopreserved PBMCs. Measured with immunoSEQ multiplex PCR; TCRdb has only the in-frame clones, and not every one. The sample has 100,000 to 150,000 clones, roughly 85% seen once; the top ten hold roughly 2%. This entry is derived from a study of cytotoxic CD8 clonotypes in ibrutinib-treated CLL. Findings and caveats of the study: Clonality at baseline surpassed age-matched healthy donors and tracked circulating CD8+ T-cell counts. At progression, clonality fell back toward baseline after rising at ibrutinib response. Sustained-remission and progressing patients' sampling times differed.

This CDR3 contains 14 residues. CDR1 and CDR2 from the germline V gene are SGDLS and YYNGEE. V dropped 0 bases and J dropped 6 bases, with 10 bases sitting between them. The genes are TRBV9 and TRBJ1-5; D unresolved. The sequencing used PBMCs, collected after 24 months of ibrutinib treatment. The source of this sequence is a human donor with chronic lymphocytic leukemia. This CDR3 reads CASSVDPLAQPQHF. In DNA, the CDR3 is TGTGCCAGCAGCGTAGACCCTCTTGCTCAGCCCCAGCATTTT.